The rows below give T cell receptor beta chains drawn from one sample of a study of blood T cell repertoires in COVID-19. Clones were sequenced by immunoSEQ multiplex PCR, and TCRdb holds only the in-frame ones, with some missing. The sample contains about 310,000 clones, around 90% of which appear only once. Sequences were obtained from PBMCs or T cells enriched from blood (not recorded which). The source of these receptors is a woman aged 18 to 35 with acute COVID-19. Each CDR3 is given with its conserved first and last residue. D genes are given only for firm matches. Clone size is not always given. Where it is, it says once, few, many or a class for expanded clones.

D	V	size	J	length	DNA	CDR3
TRBD1	TRBV18	-	TRBJ2-1	15	TGTGCCAGCTCACCGGGGGGACAGGGAGGCAATGAGCAGTTCTTC	CASSPGGQGGNEQFF
-	TRBV7-7	-	TRBJ2-7	15	TGTGCTAGCAGCTTACATACAGGGATCTCCTACGAGCAGTACTTC	CASSLHTGISYEQYF
TRBD1	TRBV28	once	TRBJ1-4	16	TGTGCCAGCAGTTCTGCCGGGACAGGGGGAAATGAAAAACTGTTTTTT	CASSSAGTGGNEKLFF
-	TRBV4-2	few	TRBJ1-1	12	TGTGCCAGCAGCCGGGCTAACACTGAAGCTTTCTTT	CASSRANTEAFF
-	TRBV7-9	-	TRBJ2-1	16	TGTGCCAGCAGCTTAGCCAGGGGAGGGGTCCGCAATGAGCAGTTCTTC	CASSLARGGVRNEQFF
TRBD2	TRBV19	few	TRBJ2-7	13	TGTGCCAGTAGTATAGGACTAGCAACCGAGCAGTACTTC	CASSIGLATEQYF
TRBD1	TRBV2	-	TRBJ2-7	15	TGTGCCAGCAGGGCTACAGGGGGCCAATTCTACGAGCAGTACTTC	CASRATGGQFYEQYF
-	TRBV12-3/TRBV12-4	-	TRBJ2-5	12	TGTGCCACCTCGTCGTACCAAGAGACCCAGTACTTC	CATSSYQETQYF
-	TRBV7-3	-	TRBJ1-1	13	TGTGCCAGCGGCCGAGGAGCCGGGACTGAAGCTTTCTTT	CASGRGAGTEAFF
-	TRBV6-5	-	TRBJ1-5	13	TGTGCCAGCAGTCCCAGGGGCAATCAGCCCCAGCATTTT	CASSPRGNQPQHF
-	TRBV28	once	TRBJ1-1	16	TGTGCCACCTCTTCCGAGGCAGCCGAAATGAACACTGAAGCTTTCTTT	CATSSEAAEMNTEAFF
-	TRBV28	-	TRBJ1-4	13	TGTGCCACCCACCGACCGATGAGGGAAAAACTGTTTTTT	CATHRPMREKLFF
TRBD1	TRBV28	-	TRBJ1-5	15	TGTGCCAGCAGACCCGGACAGGGGGAAGTTCGGCCCCAGCATTTT	CASRPGQGEVRPQHF
TRBD1	TRBV2	-	TRBJ2-7	16	TGTGCCAGCAATACTCCCCCGGGACAGGCGTTTCGCGAGCAGTACTTC	CASNTPPGQAFREQYF
-	TRBV7-3	-	TRBJ2-1	13	TGTGCCAACAGCCAACTAGTGTTGGGTGAGCAGTTCTTC	CANSQLVLGEQFF
-	TRBV27	-	TRBJ2-5	14	TGTGCCAGCAGTCCCCTGCGTGACAGAGAGACCCAGTACTTC	CASSPLRDRETQYF